This T cell receptor (beta chain) is drawn from a study of blood T cells in healthy people across ages. Whole-study findings and limits: Unsorted PBMCs prevented conclusive naive versus antigen-experienced comparison.

Together with a sample-barcoded 5' primer, a J-beta primer mix was included in a second PCR lasting about 6 to 11 cycles. Each CDR3 protein is one row after TCRdb ran MiXCR on the 5' RACE reads. Of about 1.1 million distinct CDR3 sequences listed, 35% to 45% are singletons. This clonotype has a handful of counts. The antigen is unknown. This clonotype was obtained from a man younger than 35 in good health. The sequenced material came from blood.

In nucleotides, the CDR3 is TGTGCCAGCAGCGTAGAGACAGGTGGGCGAAACACCATATATTTT. Its translation is CASSVETGGRNTIYF. V and J are TRBV9 and TRBJ1-3, with a weak D call TRBD1 (6 bases). CDR3 length: 15 amino acids. Germline assignment: CDR1 SGDLS and CDR2 YYNGEE. Deletions cut 0 bases from V and 5 bases from J, with 12 bases between.